These 28 T cell receptor beta chains were all obtained from the same sample, sequenced in a study of T cell changes during pregnancy in multiple sclerosis. Sequencing was performed with immunoSEQ multiplex PCR; in TCRdb, only in-frame clones are kept and a portion is missing. The sample shows 85,000 to 90,000 clones, around 90% of them seen only once. Sequenced material: peripheral blood, taken in the first trimester of pregnancy. These receptors all come from a female donor in good health, enrolled as a control in a pregnancy study.

This chain connects TRBV5-1 to TRBJ2-7, with 9 nucleotides matching TRBD2. V lost 0 bases and J lost 1; bases outside the gene matches: 5. CDR1 and CDR2 (germline): SGHRS, YFSETQ. The CDR3 contains 16 residues. As DNA, the CDR3 is TGCGCCAGCAGCTTGGGAGCGGGGGGTCGGTCCTACGAGCAGTACTTC. Translating gives CASSLGAGGRSYEQYF.

The chain combines TRBV7-2 with TRBJ2-7; a possible D gene is TRBD2 (7 bases). CDR1 is SGHTA and CDR2 is FQGNSA in the germline V gene. The V end lost 5 bases, the J end lost 7 bases, and 18 bases lay between the germline ends. CDR3 length equals 14 residues. CDR3 in amino acids: CASSEFRGAREQYF. The CDR3 DNA reads as TGTGCCAGCAGCGAATTCCGGGGGGCGCGAGAGCAGTACTTC.

This clone was detected only once. This chain uses TRBV19 with TRBJ1-2; D gene uncertain. V was trimmed by 5 bases and J by 8 bases, leaving 21 bases between them. CDR3 length equals 15 residues. Looked up from germline, CDR1 is LNHDA and CDR2 is SQIVND (reference sequence). Written as DNA, the CDR3 is TGTGCCAGTAGTCCTAAAGGGCCGACGGGAGGAGGCTACACCTTC. The encoded protein is CASSPKGPTGGGYTF.

The rearrangement joins TRBV14 to TRBJ2-5, with 10 bases matching TRBD2. The CDR3 is 15 residues long. Per the germline V gene, CDR1 is SGHDN and CDR2 is FVKESK. V was clipped by 4 bases and J by 6 bases; unmatched bases: 8. Here the CDR3 DNA reads TGTGCCAGCAGCCTTTCCAGCGGGGGGGCAAAGACCCAGTACTTC. Its translation is CASSLSSGGAKTQYF.

The chain carries TRBV7-2 and TRBJ2-5, with D perhaps TRBD1 (5 bases). The CDR3 sequence is 14 residues long. Per germline, CDR1 SGHTA and CDR2 FQGNSA. Between the trimmed V and J ends, which lost 5 bases and 2 bases, there was a span of 12 bases. The CDR3 nucleotides are TGTGCCAGCAGCGAATCAGGGCTGCAAGAGACCCAGTACTTC. It specifies CASSESGLQETQYF. The full variable domain, in which reference TRBV7-2 and TRBJ2-5 provide the parts outside the CDR3, is GAGVSQSPSNKVTEKGKDVELRCDPISGHTALYWYRQSLGQGLEFLIYFQGNSAPDKSGLPSDRFSAERTGGSVSTLTIQRTQQEDSAVYLCASSESGLQETQYFGPGTRLLVL.

The V gene is TRBV28, the J gene TRBJ1-1; tentatively, D is TRBD1 (5 bases). Trimming pared 2 bases from V and 4 bases from J, leaving 8 bases between. The CDR3 runs 13 residues. Per germline, CDR1 MDHEN and CDR2 SYDVKM. The chain's CDR3 is CASSLTGGTEAFF. DNA of the CDR3: TGTGCCAGCAGTTTAACCGGGGGCACTGAAGCTTTCTTT.

This clone has a handful of counts. The gene calls are TRBV7-3 and TRBJ1-5; D unclear. The length of the CDR3 is 13 residues. V dropped 0 bases and J dropped 5 bases, with 5 bases sitting between them. From germline, CDR1 is SGHTA and CDR2 FQGTGA. The DNA for the CDR3 is TGTGCCAGCAGCTTAACCGTTGATCAGCCCCAGCATTTT. As protein: CASSLTVDQPQHF.

This clone was observed once. J is TRBJ2-6 and V is TRBV30; 13 bases line up with TRBD2. CDR1 GTSNPN and CDR2 SVGIG come from the germline V gene (reference sequence). After removal of 4 bases from V and 1 base from J, the junction contained 4 bases not matched to a gene. The CDR3 consists of 17 residues. The CDR3 bases are TGTGCCTGGAAACTGGGACTAGCGGGGTCTGGGGCCAACGTCCTGACTTTC. This gives the protein CAWKLGLAGSGANVLTF.

This chain connects TRBV6-6 to TRBJ1-1; D is possibly TRBD1 (6 bases). The CDR3 runs 13 residues. Trimming removed 6 bases at V and 5 bases at J, with 13 bases between. Germline V gene lookup returns CDR1 MNHNY and CDR2 SVGAGI (reference sequence). CDR3 nucleotide sequence: TGTGCCAGCAGCTTCAGGGGAAAGACTGAAGCTTTCTTT. Translated, it gives CASSFRGKTEAFF.

The chain carries TRBV7-2 and TRBJ2-7; TRBD2 agrees at 9 bases. The CDR3 is 16 residues long. Trimming at V came to 3 bases and at J to 2 bases, leaving 8 bases not matched to a gene. The germline V gene has CDR1 SGHTA and CDR2 FQGNSA. The CDR3 region is CASSFNSGGAAYEQYF. In DNA, the CDR3 is TGTGCCAGCAGCTTTAATAGCGGGGGAGCTGCCTACGAGCAGTACTTC.

The CDR3 sequence: CASAYLVSGQPQHF. Here the CDR3 DNA reads TGTGCTAGTGCCTACCTCGTCTCGGGTCAGCCCCAGCATTTT. V is TRBV12-5 and J is TRBJ1-5, with D unresolved. CDR3 length equals 14 residues. Germline V CDR1 and CDR2: LGHNT, FRNRAP. With 7 bases removed from V and 6 bases from J, the gap between germline ends came to 16 bases.

This clone was counted only a few times. The chain combines TRBV5-1 with TRBJ1-1, with 9 bases aligning to TRBD1. The germline gives CDR1 SGHRS, CDR2 YFSETQ. Trimming cost V 4 bases and J 3 bases; bases outside gene matches: 7. This CDR3 contains 15 residues. This CDR3 reads CASSLWGQGDTEAFF. CDR3 sequence (DNA): TGCGCCAGCAGCCTCTGGGGACAGGGCGACACTGAAGCTTTCTTT. The full variable domain, its missing parts supplied by reference TRBV5-1 and TRBJ1-1, is KAGVTQTPRYLIKTRGQQVTLSCSPISGHRSVSWYQQTPGQGLQFLFEYFSETQRNKGNFPGRFSGRQFSNSRSEMNVSTLELGDSALYLCASSLWGQGDTEAFFGQGTRLTVV.

The chain employs TRBV13 and TRBJ1-2; the match to TRBD1 covers 7 bases. J was trimmed by 7 bases and V by 5 bases; bases with no gene match: 10. CDR3 length equals 14 residues. CDR1 and CDR2 (germline): PRHDT, FYEKMQ (reference sequence). The CDR3 coding sequence is TGTGCCAGCAGCGTCGGACAGGCCCACGGTGGCTACACCTTC. The encoded protein is CASSVGQAHGGYTF. The full variable domain, in which reference TRBV13 and TRBJ1-2 provide the parts outside the CDR3, is AAGVIQSPRHLIKEKRETATLKCYPIPRHDTVYWYQQGPGQDPQFLISFYEKMQSDKGSIPDRFSAQQFSDYHSELNMSSLELGDSALYFCASSVGQAHGGYTFGSGTRLTVV.

The chain is built from TRBV7-2 and TRBJ1-2; D not resolved. The V end was cut by 5 bases, the J end by 4 bases, with 14 bases between. This CDR3 comprises 14 residues. In germline, CDR1 is SGHTA, CDR2 FQGNSA. The CDR3 loop reads CASSSEGLIYGYTF. The CDR3 DNA follows: TGTGCCAGCAGCAGCGAAGGACTGATCTATGGCTACACCTTC.

This clone was observed once. This rearrangement joins TRBV4-2 to TRBJ1-1; D not resolved. V lost 0 bases and J 6 bases, leaving 11 bases between the germline ends. CDR3 length: 14 residues. CDR1 is LGHNA and CDR2 is YNFKEQ in the germline V gene. CDR3 sequence: CASSQDEADPEAFF. The CDR3 nucleotides are TGTGCCAGCAGCCAAGATGAGGCAGACCCTGAAGCTTTCTTT.

The rearrangement uses TRBV7-9 and TRBJ2-2, with D uncertain. V gave up 2 bases and J gave up 3 bases, with 16 bases separating them. CDR3 length: 17 residues. Germline CDR1 SEHNR, CDR2 FQNEAQ (reference sequence). Here the CDR3 reads CASSLFLGLRDTGELFF. The CDR3 DNA sequence: TGTGCCAGCAGCTTATTCTTGGGCCTACGCGACACCGGGGAGCTGTTTTTT.

The CDR3 DNA reads as TGTGCCAGCACCATTTTTTGGGCCGTAGGACAGGGGGCAGAAAAACTGTTTTTT. This encodes CASTIFWAVGQGAEKLFF. The chain joins TRBV5-6 to TRBJ1-4; 11 nucleotides agree with TRBD1. The germline V gene encodes CDR1 SGHDT and CDR2 YYEEEE. This CDR3 has 18 amino acids. V gave up 6 bases and J gave up 8 bases; unmatched junction bases: 18.

In this sample, this clone turned up a few times. It is unclear where the CDR3 begins or ends on the DNA, so no DNA is shown, and the CDR3 is as TCRdb lists it. J is TRBJ2-4 and V is TRBV12-1; the table's D gene call, TRBD2, was not cross checked with the DNA. TRBV12-1 represents a pseudogene. The CDR3 spans 20 residues, counting both ends. The CDR3 region is CASSFGFDLVAPGAKNIQYF.

The gene calls are TRBV7-6 and TRBJ2-6, with a possible D match to TRBD2 (6 bases). Trimming cost V 3 bases and J 0 bases, with 15 bases left between them. This CDR3 region has 18 residues. CDR1 is SGHVS, CDR2 FNYEAQ, per germline. The CDR3 reads CASSFVGRESSGANVLTF. The CDR3 region has the DNA TGTGCCAGCAGCTTTGTGGGACGGGAGAGCTCTGGGGCCAACGTCCTGACTTTC.

V is TRBV19 and J is TRBJ1-4; D is undetermined. V was shortened by 10 bases and J by 5 bases, with 11 bases between the two germline ends. Germline assignment: CDR1 LNHDA and CDR2 SQIVND (reference sequence). This CDR3 comprises 12 residues. CDR3 nucleotides: TGTGCCACTTCAAACCGGAATGAAAAACTGTTTTTT. This encodes CATSNRNEKLFF.

The V call is TRBV10-1, the J call TRBJ1-1; D remains unclear. Trimming cost V 8 bases and J 4 bases, with 11 bases left between them. This CDR3 comprises 12 residues. From germline, CDR1 is WNHNN and CDR2 SYGVQD (reference sequence). CDR3 protein: CASDRGSTEAFF. DNA of the CDR3: TGCGCCAGCGACCGGGGATCCACTGAAGCTTTCTTT.

V is TRBV5-4 and J is TRBJ1-3; D is unclear. The V and J ends lost 0 bases and 7 bases respectively, with 8 bases between them. The length of the CDR3 is 13 residues. The V gene's germline CDR1 is SGHNT and CDR2 YYREEE (reference sequence). This CDR3 is CASSLGGSNTIYF. CDR3 sequence (DNA): TGTGCCAGCAGCTTGGGCGGGAGTAACACCATATATTTT.

CDR3 nucleotide sequence: TGTGCCAGCAGCTTAGCCTTCGCAGGGGGAAACACCATATATTTT. Its translation: CASSLAFAGGNTIYF. V and J are TRBV7-2 and TRBJ1-3; the D gene is possibly TRBD1 (5 bases). This CDR3 has 15 residues. Trimming left V 0 bases short and J 4 bases short, with 10 bases between. Germline assignment: CDR1 SGHTA and CDR2 FQGNSA.

The rearrangement uses TRBV5-1 and TRBJ1-1; tentatively, D is TRBD1 (6 bases). V lost 4 bases and J 1 base, leaving 14 bases between the germline ends. Germline V gene sequence: CDR1 SGHRS, CDR2 YFSETQ. The CDR3 consists of 15 residues. The CDR3 nucleotides read TGCGCCAGCAGCCAACAGGGTTGGGGGAACACTGAAGCTTTCTTT. This sequence encodes CASSQQGWGNTEAFF.

There are a few counts of this clone. The rearrangement joins TRBV6-5 to TRBJ2-1, with 10 nucleotides matching TRBD2. V was pared by 8 bases and J by 10 bases, with 8 bases of the junction left unmatched. Germline V gives CDR1 MNHEY, CDR2 SVGAGI. CDR3 length equals 13 residues. CDR3: CASLSGGGGEQFF. CDR3 nucleotides: TGTGCCAGCCTCAGCGGGGGGGGAGGGGAGCAGTTCTTC.

The chain has TRBV28 and TRBJ1-1; D call uncertain. This CDR3 spans 15 amino acids. V gave up 6 bases and J gave up 0 bases, with 14 bases separating them. In germline, CDR1 is MDHEN, CDR2 SYDVKM. The CDR3, as DNA: TGTGCCAGCAGGTTCCGGGTTATGATGAACACTGAAGCTTTCTTT. This encodes CASRFRVMMNTEAFF.

This chain links TRBV5-1 with TRBJ1-2, with D perhaps matching TRBD1 (6 bases). The CDR3 is 15 amino acids. The ends were cut back, 0 bases at V and 7 bases at J, with 16 bases in the middle. The germline gives CDR1 SGHRS, CDR2 YFSETQ. The CDR3 reads CASSLEGVGASGYTF. Written as DNA, the CDR3 is TGCGCCAGCAGCTTGGAGGGGGTCGGGGCTTCTGGCTACACCTTC.

This clone was recorded once. The V gene is TRBV7-9, the J gene TRBJ2-1; 11 bases map to TRBD2. Germline lookup yields CDR1 SEHNR and CDR2 FQNEAQ (reference sequence). This CDR3 contains 16 residues. Trimming removed 1 base from V and 5 bases from J; junction bases left unmatched: 4. The CDR3 sequence is CASSLGSGGANNEQFF. As DNA, the CDR3 is TGTGCCAGCAGCTTAGGTAGCGGGGGGGCGAACAATGAGCAGTTCTTC.